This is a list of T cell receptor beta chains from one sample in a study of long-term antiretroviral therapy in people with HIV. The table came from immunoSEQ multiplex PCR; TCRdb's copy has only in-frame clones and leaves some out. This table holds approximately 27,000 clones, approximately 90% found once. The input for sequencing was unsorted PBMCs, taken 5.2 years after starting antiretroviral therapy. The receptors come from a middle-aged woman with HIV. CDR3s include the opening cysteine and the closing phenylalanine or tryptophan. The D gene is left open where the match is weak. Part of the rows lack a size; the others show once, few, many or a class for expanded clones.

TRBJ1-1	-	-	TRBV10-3	TGTGCCTCGGGTTCGAGTCTGAACACTGAAGCTTTCTTT	CASGSSLNTEAFF
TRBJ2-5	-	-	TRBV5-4	TGTGCCAGCAGCTTGGTTGTTATGGGAGTGGGCCAGGAGACCCAGTACTTC	CASSLVVMGVGQETQYF
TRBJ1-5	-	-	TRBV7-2	TGTGCCAGCAGCTTAGGACGGAACAATCAGCCCCAGCATTTT	CASSLGRNNQPQHF
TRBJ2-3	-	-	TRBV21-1	TGTGCCAGCAGCAAACCTGACAGGGCGGGGACAGATACGCAGTATTTT	CASSKPDRAGTDTQYF
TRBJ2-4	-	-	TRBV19	TGTGCCAGTAGTACCTTCCAGGCGGGCAAAAACATTCAGTACTTC	CASSTFQAGKNIQYF
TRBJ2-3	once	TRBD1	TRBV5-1	TGCGCCAGCAGCCTTGGGACAGCCACAGATACGCAGTATTTT	CASSLGTATDTQYF
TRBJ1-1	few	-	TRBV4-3	TGCGCCAGCAGCCAGGACAGGAACACTGAAGCTTTCTTT	CASSQDRNTEAFF
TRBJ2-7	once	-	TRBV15	TGTGCCACCAGCAAGGAGATCTCCTACGAGCAGTACTTC	CATSKEISYEQYF
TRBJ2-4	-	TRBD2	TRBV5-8	TGTGCCAGCAGCTTGGGGACTAGCGGGAGTAGGGACATTCAGTACTTC	CASSLGTSGSRDIQYF
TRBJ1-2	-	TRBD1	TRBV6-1	TGTGCCAGCAGAGAGACAGGGGGCGCGAGGGGCTACACCTTC	CASRETGGARGYTF
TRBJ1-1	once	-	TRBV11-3	TGTGCCAGCAGCTCCCGGGGCTTGGGCACTGAAGCTTTCTTT	CASSSRGLGTEAFF
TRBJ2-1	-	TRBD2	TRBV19	TGTGCCAGTAGTATAGATCTGGCTAGCGGGGGGGCAAATGAGCAGTTCTTC	CASSIDLASGGANEQFF
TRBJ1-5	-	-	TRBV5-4	TGTGCCAGCAGCCCCGGCAGGGGCAGCAATCAGCCCCAGCATTTT	CASSPGRGSNQPQHF
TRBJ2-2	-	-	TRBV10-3	TGTGCCATCAGTACCGATTCCCCCGGGGAGCTGTTTTTT	CAISTDSPGELFF
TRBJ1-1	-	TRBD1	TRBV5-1	TGCGCCAGCAGCCCCGGGACAGGGGGATTGGACACTGAAGCTTTCTTT	CASSPGTGGLDTEAFF
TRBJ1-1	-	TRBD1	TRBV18	TGTGCCAGCTCACCAAGGCAGGGGGCAGGGAGCACTGAAGCTTTCTTT	CASSPRQGAGSTEAFF
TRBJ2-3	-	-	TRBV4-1	TGCGCCAGCAGCCAAGGGGGAATCACAGATACGCAGTATTTT	CASSQGGITDTQYF